This note documents a single TCR beta chain sequence. The repertoire was sequenced with immunoSEQ multiplex PCR; TCRdb's copy has only in-frame clones and lacks some. The sample yields under 200,000 clones, about nine tenths seen once. The sample belongs to a study of T cell responses to AZD1222 COVID-19 vaccine. The clonotype was recovered from an adult in good health. The sequencing here drew on peripheral blood, taken on day 0 of AZD1222 vaccination.

In DNA, the CDR3 is TGTGCCAGCAGCTCCCGGACTAGCGGGGTAGATACGCAGTATTTT. Encoded protein: CASSSRTSGVDTQYF. This sequence joins TRBV7-2 and TRBJ2-3; TRBD2 matches 12 bases. The CDR3 loop spans 15 amino acids. From germline, CDR1 is SGHTA and CDR2 FQGNSA. The V gene end was trimmed by 4 bases and the J gene end by 5 bases; junction bases not matched to a gene: 4.